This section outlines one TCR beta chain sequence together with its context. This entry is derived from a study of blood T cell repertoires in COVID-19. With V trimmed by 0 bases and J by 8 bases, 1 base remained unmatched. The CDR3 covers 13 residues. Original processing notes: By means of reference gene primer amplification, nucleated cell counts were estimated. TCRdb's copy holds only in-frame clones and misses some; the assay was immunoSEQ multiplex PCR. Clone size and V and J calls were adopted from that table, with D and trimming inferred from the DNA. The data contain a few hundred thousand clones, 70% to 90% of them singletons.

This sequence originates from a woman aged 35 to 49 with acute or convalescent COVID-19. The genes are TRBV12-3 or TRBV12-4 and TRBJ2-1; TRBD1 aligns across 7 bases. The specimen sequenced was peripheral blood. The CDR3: CASSLAQGDEQFF. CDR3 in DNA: TGTGCCAGCAGTTTAGCCCAGGGGGATGAGCAGTTCTTC.